The clone carrying this T cell receptor beta chain was picked up one time. The sample comes from a study of blood T cell repertoires in COVID-19. Study as a whole: Samples of COVID-19 (acute and convalescent) were obtained from the United States, Italy and Spain. Sources were T cells, B-cell-depleted T cells, or PBMCs; the material itself was cDNA or gDNA.

Original analysis: Counts of nucleated cells, estimated from reference gene primer amplification, were obtained. Here immunoSEQ multiplex PCR was the method, and the copy in TCRdb shows in-frame clones only, minus some. D and trimming were read from the DNA, whereas the V and J calls and clone size are those reported in that table. The sample holds roughly 230,000 clones; around 90% are singletons and the top ten take about 0.8%. Between the trimmed V and J ends, which lost 5 bases and 7 bases, there was a span of 18 bases. Germline-derived CDR1 and CDR2 are LNHDA and SQIVND (reference sequence). The CDR3 is made up of 15 amino acids. Patients from Seattle were sampled longitudinally, starting during active infection.

This receptor was identified in a man aged 30-40 years with COVID-19, enrolled during active disease. The chain recombines TRBV19 with TRBJ1-5; a weak D match, TRBD1 (6 bases). What was sequenced was peripheral blood. DNA of the CDR3: TGTGCCAGTAGTTGGGCTACAGGGTCGGGCCAGCCCCAGCATTTT. Protein: CASSWATGSGQPQHF.